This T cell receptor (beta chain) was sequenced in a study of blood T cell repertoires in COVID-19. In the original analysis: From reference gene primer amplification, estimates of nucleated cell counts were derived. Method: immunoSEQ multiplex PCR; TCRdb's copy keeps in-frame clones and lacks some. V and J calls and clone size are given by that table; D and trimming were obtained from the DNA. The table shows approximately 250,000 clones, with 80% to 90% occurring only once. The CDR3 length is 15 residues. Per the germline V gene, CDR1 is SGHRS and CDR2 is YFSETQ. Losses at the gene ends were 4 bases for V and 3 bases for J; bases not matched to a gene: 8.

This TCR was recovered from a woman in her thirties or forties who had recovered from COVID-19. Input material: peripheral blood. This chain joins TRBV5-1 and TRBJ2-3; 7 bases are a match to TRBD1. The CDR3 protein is CASSVRQGPTDTQYF. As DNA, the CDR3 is TGCGCCAGCAGCGTTCGACAGGGCCCAACAGATACGCAGTATTTT.